This T cell receptor (beta chain) was sequenced for a study of blood T cell repertoires in COVID-19. The sample holds one count of this clone. The protocol was immunoSEQ multiplex PCR, while the TCRdb copy is restricted to in-frame clones and leaves out a portion. Here the sample spans fewer than 60,000 clones, around 82% being singletons. Germline assignment: CDR1 SNHLY and CDR2 FYNNEI. V trimming: 6 bases; J trimming: 7 bases; junction bases outside the gene matches: 7. The CDR3 totals 14 residues. This rearrangement joins TRBV2 to TRBJ1-4; TRBD1 matches 8 bases. Sequencing was carried out using peripheral blood. The receptor was derived from an elderly woman with COVID-19, enrolled during active disease. The CDR3 spells CASRPTGVPEKLFF. Here the CDR3 DNA reads TGTGCCAGCAGGCCGACAGGGGTCCCTGAAAAACTGTTTTTT.